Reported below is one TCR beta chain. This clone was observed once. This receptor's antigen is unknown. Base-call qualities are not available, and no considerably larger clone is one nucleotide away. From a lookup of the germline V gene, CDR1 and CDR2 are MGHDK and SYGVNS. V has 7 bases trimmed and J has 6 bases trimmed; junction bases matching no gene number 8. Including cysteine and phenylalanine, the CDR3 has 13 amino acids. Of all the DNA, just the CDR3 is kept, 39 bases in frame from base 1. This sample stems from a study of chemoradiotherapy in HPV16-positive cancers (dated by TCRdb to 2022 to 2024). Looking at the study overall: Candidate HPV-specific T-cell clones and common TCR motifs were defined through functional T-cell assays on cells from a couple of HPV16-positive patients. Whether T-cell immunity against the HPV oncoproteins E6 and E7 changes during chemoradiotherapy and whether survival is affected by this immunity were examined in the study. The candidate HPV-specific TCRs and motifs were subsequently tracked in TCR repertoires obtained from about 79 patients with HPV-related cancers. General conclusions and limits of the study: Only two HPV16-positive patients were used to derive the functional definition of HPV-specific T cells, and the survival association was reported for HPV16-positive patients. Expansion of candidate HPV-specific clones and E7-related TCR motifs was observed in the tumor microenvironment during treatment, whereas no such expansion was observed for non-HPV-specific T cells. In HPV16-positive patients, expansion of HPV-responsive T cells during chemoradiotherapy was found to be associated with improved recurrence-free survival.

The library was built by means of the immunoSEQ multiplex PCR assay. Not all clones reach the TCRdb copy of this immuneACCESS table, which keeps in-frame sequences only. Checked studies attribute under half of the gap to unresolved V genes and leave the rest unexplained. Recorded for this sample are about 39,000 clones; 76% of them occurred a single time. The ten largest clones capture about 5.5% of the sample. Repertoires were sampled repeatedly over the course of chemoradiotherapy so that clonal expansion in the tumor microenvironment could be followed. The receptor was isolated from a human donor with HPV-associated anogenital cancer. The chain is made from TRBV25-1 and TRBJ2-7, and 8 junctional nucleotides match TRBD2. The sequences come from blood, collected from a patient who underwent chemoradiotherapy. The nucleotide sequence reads TGTGCCAGCACCCCGGGACTAGTGGGCGAGCAGTACTTC. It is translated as CASTPGLVGEQYF.